One sample yielded the 28 T cell receptor beta chains listed below, sequenced in a study of T cells in Graves' hyperthyroidism and ophthalmopathy. RNA transcripts yielded amplified TCR beta CDR3 regions. The primer set for the first-round RT-PCR of the TCR CDR3 was HTBI. TCRdb fed the multiplex PCR reads into MiXCR, producing one record per CDR3 protein. The table has some 690,000 distinct CDR3 sequences, 15% to 20% seen once. The sequenced sample consisted of blood. The receptors here all came from a man over 45 with Graves' hyperthyroidism.

This clonotype occurred a few times. V usage is TRBV28 and J usage is TRBJ1-1, with D possibly matching TRBD1 (5 bases). CDR1 is MDHEN, CDR2 SYDVKM, per germline. The V gene lost 3 bases and the J gene lost 2 bases, with 13 bases spanning the gap. The CDR3 runs to 15 residues. The CDR3 nucleotides read TGTGCCAGCAGTTTGGGGGGTTCCCCTAACACTGAAGCTTTCTTT. It codes for CASSLGGSPNTEAFF.

This clonotype appeared many times. The V gene is TRBV27, the J gene TRBJ1-1, with TRBD1 matching 9 bases. Trimming removed 5 bases from V and 4 bases from J; junction bases left unmatched: 8. The germline V gene encodes CDR1 MNHEY and CDR2 SMNVEV (reference sequence). The CDR3 totals 15 residues. Written as DNA, the CDR3 is TGTGCCAGCAGTGTATACGGACAGGGGAGCACTGAAGCTTTCTTT. Its translation is CASSVYGQGSTEAFF.

This clonotype was counted ten times or more. The chain uses TRBV2 and TRBJ2-7; a weak D match, TRBD1 (7 bases). CDR3 length: 13 residues. V was shortened by 9 bases and J by 2 bases, with 14 bases between the two germline ends. CDR1 SNHLY and CDR2 FYNNEI come from the germline V gene. The CDR3 spells CARGGQRPYEQYF. The CDR3 DNA follows: TGTGCCAGGGGGGGACAGAGGCCCTACGAGCAGTACTTC.

The chain couples TRBV12-3 or TRBV12-4 to TRBJ2-1; 9 nucleotides line up with TRBD1. This CDR3 is built from 15 residues. V gave up 5 bases and J gave up 7 bases; unmatched junction bases: 9. As DNA, the CDR3 is TGTGCCAGCAGTCTACAGGGGGCAGAAGGGAATGAGCAGTTCTTC. Amino acid sequence: CASSLQGAEGNEQFF.

This chain links TRBV4-1 with TRBJ1-2; tentatively, D is TRBD1 (5 bases). Trimming removed 1 base at V and 2 bases at J, with 23 bases between. The CDR3 loop spans 19 amino acids. In germline, CDR1 is MGHRA, CDR2 YSYEKL. The CDR3 loop is CASSQVLFLGGRVNYGYTF. CDR3 nucleotide sequence: TGCGCCAGCAGCCAAGTCTTATTCCTTGGTGGCAGGGTGAACTATGGCTACACCTTC.

V gene TRBV7-2 combines with J gene TRBJ2-6, with 11 bases aligning to TRBD1. The CDR3 covers 18 residues. CDR1 SGHTA and CDR2 FQGNSA come from the germline V gene. The V and J ends lost 1 base and 13 bases, in that order; junction bases with no gene match: 15. CDR3: CASSLVGRDRGTMGVLTF. DNA of the CDR3: TGTGCCAGCAGCTTAGTAGGCCGGGACAGGGGGACCATGGGGGTCCTGACTTTC.

In its sample, this clonotype was seen many times. The chain links TRBV5-1 to TRBJ2-7; 7 nucleotides match TRBD1. Germline loops: CDR1 SGHRS, CDR2 YFSETQ. CDR3 length: 14 amino acids. V was pared by 0 bases and J by 2 bases, with 2 bases of the junction left unmatched. In nucleotides, the CDR3 is TGCGCCAGCAGCTTGGGGGACAGCACCTACGAGCAGTACTTC. Amino acids: CASSLGDSTYEQYF.

As DNA, the CDR3 is TGTGCCAGCAGTTATTTACTAGGATCAGATACGCAGTATTTT. Its translation: CASSYLLGSDTQYF. V usage is TRBV6-1 and J usage is TRBJ2-3; possibly TRBD2 for D (5 bases). This CDR3 contains 14 residues. Trimming removed 5 bases at V and 4 bases at J, with 13 bases between. Germline CDR1 reads MNHNS; CDR2 reads SASEGT.

This clonotype was counted a few times. The chain uses TRBV5-1 and TRBJ1-3, with 9 bases that match TRBD1. Trimming at V came to 3 bases and at J to 5 bases, leaving 6 bases not matched to a gene. CDR3 length: 15 amino acids. From germline, CDR1 is SGHRS and CDR2 YFSETQ. In DNA form, the CDR3 reads TGCGCCAGCAGCTCGGAAACAGGGGGCAGAAACACCATATATTTT. This codes for CASSSETGGRNTIYF.

Ten or more counts support this clonotype. This sequence joins TRBV27 and TRBJ2-7; D not resolved. V shed 6 bases and J shed 3 bases, with 18 bases lying between them. The CDR3 is 15 residues long. Per the germline V gene, CDR1 is MNHEY and CDR2 is SMNVEV (reference sequence). CDR3: CASSRPDCLDYEQYF. CDR3 sequence (DNA): TGTGCCAGCAGCCGCCCGGATTGCCTCGACTACGAGCAGTACTTC.

The V gene is TRBV4-1, the J gene TRBJ1-5; no reliable D call. V was clipped by 4 bases and J by 7 bases, with 14 bases between them. The germline gives CDR1 MGHRA, CDR2 YSYEKL. CDR3 length: 14 amino acids. The CDR3 sequence: CASSRDVSIQPQHF. DNA for the CDR3: TGCGCCAGCAGCCGAGATGTCAGTATCCAGCCCCAGCATTTT.

This clonotype has a count of ten or more. V gene TRBV10-3 combines with J gene TRBJ1-3; D is possibly TRBD1 (5 bases). The V end lost 8 bases, the J end lost 0 bases, and 11 bases lay between the germline ends. This CDR3 has 14 residues. CDR1 and CDR2 from the germline V gene are ENHRY and SYGVKD. For the CDR3, the DNA is TGTGCCATCTCCTCACAGGCCTCTGGAAACACCATATATTTT. Protein product: CAISSQASGNTIYF.

This clonotype was seen repeatedly, ten times or more. This chain connects TRBV10-3 to TRBJ2-7; TRBD2 agrees at 8 bases. V lost 0 bases and J lost 0; bases outside the gene matches: 10. Germline V CDR1 and CDR2: ENHRY, SYGVKD. This CDR3 is built from 18 residues. The CDR3 DNA sequence: TGTGCCATCAGTGAGTCGTCGGGGCGCGGGGGGAGCTCCTACGAGCAGTACTTC. This sequence encodes CAISESSGRGGSSYEQYF.

This clonotype was counted only a few times. The gene calls are TRBV4-1 and TRBJ1-1; 7 nucleotides line up with TRBD1. The junction had 6 bases not matched to a gene; V was cut back by 1 base and J by 1 base. From germline, CDR1 is MGHRA and CDR2 YSYEKL. This CDR3 is built from 16 residues. The CDR3 spells CASSQVGTGENTEAFF. The CDR3 DNA reads as TGCGCCAGCAGCCAAGTGGGCACAGGGGAGAACACTGAAGCTTTCTTT.

Ten or more counts support this clonotype. The CDR3 loop reads CASNLPGQGYNEQFF. The CDR3 region has the DNA TGTGCCAGCAACCTGCCGGGACAGGGCTACAATGAGCAGTTCTTC. The chain recombines TRBV12-3 or TRBV12-4 with TRBJ2-1; 9 bases map to TRBD1. With 7 bases clipped from V and 3 bases from J, the junction kept 7 bases outside the gene matches. The CDR3 extends over 15 amino acids.

This chain uses TRBV12-3 or TRBV12-4 with TRBJ2-3; 9 nucleotides match TRBD1. The CDR3 runs 14 residues. CDR3 sequence: CVSTDTGGPDTQYF. The DNA of the CDR3 is TGTGTATCTACCGATACAGGGGGCCCAGATACGCAGTATTTT.

This clonotype was seen repeatedly, ten times or more. The J gene is TRBJ2-2, the V gene TRBV28; D gene ambiguous. V was cut by 3 bases and J by 4 bases, with 6 bases left in between. The CDR3 runs to 13 residues. Germline V gene sequence: CDR1 MDHEN, CDR2 SYDVKM. In DNA, the CDR3 is TGTGCCAGCAGTTTCCTACTCACCGGGGAGCTGTTTTTT. This sequence encodes CASSFLLTGELFF.

In DNA form, the CDR3 reads TGTGCCAGCAGCTTAGAGGGAGCAGACGGGTCCGGGGAGCTGTTTTTT. It encodes CASSLEGADGSGELFF. This chain links TRBV7-9 with TRBJ2-2; D possibly corresponds to TRBD2 (5 bases). Germline V gene lookup returns CDR1 SEHNR and CDR2 FQNEAQ (reference sequence). CDR3 length: 16 residues. Trimming took off 1 base at V and 6 bases at J, with 15 bases between the two ends.

This clonotype was seen ten or more times. The CDR3 sequence: CASPRSSGRYNEQFF. Written as DNA, the CDR3 is TGTGCCAGCCCTCGAAGTAGCGGGAGGTACAATGAGCAGTTCTTC. The genes are TRBV2 and TRBJ2-1; 10 positions match TRBD2. The CDR3 sequence is 15 residues long. CDR1 and CDR2 (germline): SNHLY, FYNNEI. After removal of 8 bases from V and 4 bases from J, the junction contained 8 bases not matched to a gene.

The chain couples TRBV6-2 or TRBV6-3 to TRBJ2-1; D unclear. The germline CDR1 and CDR2 sequences are MNHEY and SVGEGT. CDR3 length: 12 amino acids. V shed 1 base and J shed 8 bases, with 6 bases lying between them. The CDR3 DNA sequence: TGTGCCAGCAGTTACTGGCTTGATGAGCAGTTCTTC. It specifies CASSYWLDEQFF.

Worth noting for this clonotype: A far larger clone is off by one base, so a read error is likely. The rearrangement joins TRBV12-3 or TRBV12-4 to TRBJ1-2; D might be TRBD1 (5 bases). The CDR3 has 12 amino acids. CDR3: CASSPGTYGYIF. CDR3 bases: TGTGCCAGCAGTCCAGGGACCTATGGCTACATCTTC.

This clonotype was seen a few times. J is TRBJ2-1 and V is TRBV28; TRBD2 matches 8 bases. V was clipped by 7 bases and J by 0 bases; unmatched bases: 5. Germline CDR1 MDHEN, CDR2 SYDVKM. The CDR3 covers 15 residues. The CDR3 bases are TGTGCCAGCAAGACTAGCGCCTACTCCTACAATGAGCAGTTCTTC. It yields the protein CASKTSAYSYNEQFF.

Many counts were recorded for this clonotype. The chain employs TRBV19 and TRBJ1-2; D perhaps matches TRBD1 (5 bases). The CDR3 runs to 14 residues. Looked up from germline, CDR1 is LNHDA and CDR2 is SQIVND (reference sequence). With 6 bases removed from V and 3 bases from J, the gap between germline ends came to 14 bases. CDR3 residues: CASREDKAYYGYTF. DNA of the CDR3: TGTGCCAGTAGGGAGGACAAGGCCTACTATGGCTACACCTTC.

This clonotype occurred many times. The rearrangement joins TRBV28 to TRBJ2-3; 12 bases match TRBD2. CDR1 is MDHEN and CDR2 is SYDVKM in the germline V gene. The V gene end was trimmed by 7 bases and the J gene end by 2 bases; junction bases not matched to a gene: 7. CDR3 size: 16 residues. The CDR3: CASNLSSGRATDTQYF. The CDR3 region has the DNA TGTGCCAGCAACCTCTCTAGCGGGAGGGCCACAGATACGCAGTATTTT.

This clonotype was found many times. The chain uses TRBV30 and TRBJ1-4; weak D call: TRBD1 (5 bases). CDR3 size: 15 residues. The V end lost 1 base, the J end lost 2 bases, and 11 bases lay between the germline ends. Germline-derived CDR1 and CDR2 are GTSNPN and SVGIG (reference sequence). CDR3 region: CAWSDRGFTNEKLFF. CDR3 nucleotide sequence: TGTGCCTGGAGTGACCGGGGGTTCACTAATGAAAAACTGTTTTTT.

The gene calls are TRBV4-1 and TRBJ1-6; D gene uncertain. The germline CDR1 and CDR2 sequences are MGHRA and YSYEKL. V shed 4 bases and J shed 9 bases, with 10 bases lying between them. CDR3 length: 13 amino acids. Here the CDR3 reads CASSRDTRSPLHF. CDR3 coding DNA: TGCGCCAGCAGCCGAGATACCCGTTCACCCCTCCACTTT.

Many counts were recorded for this clonotype. As DNA, the CDR3 is TGTGCCAGCAGTCCACCGGACAGGGCAGCGGCTTTCTTT. It is translated as CASSPPDRAAAFF. The chain joins TRBV28 to TRBJ1-1, with 8 bases that match TRBD1. With V trimmed by 5 bases and J by 11 bases, 10 bases remained unmatched. In germline, CDR1 is MDHEN, CDR2 SYDVKM. CDR3 length equals 13 residues. The whole variable domain, remainder taken from reference TRBV28 and TRBJ1-1, is DVKVTQSSRYLVKRTGEKVFLECVQDMDHENMFWYRQDPGLGLRLIYFSYDVKMKEKGDIPEGYSVSREKKERFSLILESASTNQTSMYLCASSPPDRAAAFFGQGTRLTVV.

This clonotype was detected ten times or more. The chain couples TRBV12-3 or TRBV12-4 to TRBJ2-1; possibly TRBD1 or TRBD2 for D (7 bases each). Trimming removed 7 bases from V and 2 bases from J, with 18 bases in between. The CDR3 consists of 16 residues. CDR3: CASTPGGALTYNEQFF. In nucleotides, the CDR3 is TGTGCCAGCACCCCAGGGGGGGCCTTAACCTACAATGAGCAGTTCTTC.